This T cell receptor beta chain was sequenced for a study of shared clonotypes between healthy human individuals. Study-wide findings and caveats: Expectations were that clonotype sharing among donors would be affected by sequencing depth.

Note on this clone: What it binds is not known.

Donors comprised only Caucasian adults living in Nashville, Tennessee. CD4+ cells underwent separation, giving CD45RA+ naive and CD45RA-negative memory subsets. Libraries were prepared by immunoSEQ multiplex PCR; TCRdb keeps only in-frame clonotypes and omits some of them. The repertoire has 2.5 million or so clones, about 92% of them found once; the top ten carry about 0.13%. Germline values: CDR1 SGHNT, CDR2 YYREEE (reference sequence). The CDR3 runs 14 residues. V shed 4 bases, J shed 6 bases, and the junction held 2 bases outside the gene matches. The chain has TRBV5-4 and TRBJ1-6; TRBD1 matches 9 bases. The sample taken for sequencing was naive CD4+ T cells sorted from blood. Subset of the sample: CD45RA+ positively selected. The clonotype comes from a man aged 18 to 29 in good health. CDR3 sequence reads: CASSVDRGNSPLHF. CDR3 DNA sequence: TGTGCCAGCAGCGTGGACAGGGGTAATTCACCCCTCCACTTT.